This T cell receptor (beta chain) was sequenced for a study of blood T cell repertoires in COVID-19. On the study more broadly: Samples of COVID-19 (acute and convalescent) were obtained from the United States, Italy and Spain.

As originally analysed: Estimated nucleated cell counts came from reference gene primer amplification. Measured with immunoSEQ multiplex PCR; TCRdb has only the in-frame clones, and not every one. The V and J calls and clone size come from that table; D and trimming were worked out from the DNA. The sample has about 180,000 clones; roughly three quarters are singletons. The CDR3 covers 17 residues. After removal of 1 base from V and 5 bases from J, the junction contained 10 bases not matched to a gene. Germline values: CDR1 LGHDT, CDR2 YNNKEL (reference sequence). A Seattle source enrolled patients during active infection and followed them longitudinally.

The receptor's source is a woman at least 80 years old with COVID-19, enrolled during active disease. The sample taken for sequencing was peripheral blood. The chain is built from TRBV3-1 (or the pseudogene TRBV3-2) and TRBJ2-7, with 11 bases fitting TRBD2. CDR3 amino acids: CASSQADVAGGPDEQYF. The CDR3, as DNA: TGTGCCAGCAGCCAAGCGGATGTAGCGGGGGGGCCGGACGAGCAGTACTTC.